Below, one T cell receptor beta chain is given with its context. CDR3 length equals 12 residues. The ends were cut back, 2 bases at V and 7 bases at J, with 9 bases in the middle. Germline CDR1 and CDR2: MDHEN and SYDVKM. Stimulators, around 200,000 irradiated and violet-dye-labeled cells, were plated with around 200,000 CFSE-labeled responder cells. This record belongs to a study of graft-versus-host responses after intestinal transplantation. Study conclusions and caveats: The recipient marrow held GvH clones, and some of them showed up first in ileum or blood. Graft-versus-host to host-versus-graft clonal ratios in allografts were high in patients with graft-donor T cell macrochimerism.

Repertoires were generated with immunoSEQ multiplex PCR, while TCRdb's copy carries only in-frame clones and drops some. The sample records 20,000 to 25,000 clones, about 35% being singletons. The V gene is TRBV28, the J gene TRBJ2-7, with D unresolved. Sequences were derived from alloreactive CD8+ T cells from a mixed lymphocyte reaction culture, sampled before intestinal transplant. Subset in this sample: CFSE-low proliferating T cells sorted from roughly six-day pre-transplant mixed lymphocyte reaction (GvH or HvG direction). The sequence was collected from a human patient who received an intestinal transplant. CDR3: CASSLGRYEQYF. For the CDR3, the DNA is TGTGCCAGCAGTTTAGGCCGATATGAGCAGTACTTC.